The T cell receptor (beta chain) under discussion was sequenced for a study of blood T cell repertoires in COVID-19. The wider study: Nucleic acid was either cDNA or gDNA, and it came from T cells, B-cell-depleted T cells, or PBMCs.

Each participant's cohort was designated according to participant-reported clinical history. All recovered Cohort 3 donors got two negative PCRs, got clearance, or saw symptom resolution. Original processing notes: Scientists estimated how many nucleated cells there were by amplifying reference gene primers. Generated by immunoSEQ multiplex PCR, the TCRdb table keeps only in-frame clones and is missing some. From that table come the V and J calls and clone size; the DNA was used to work out D and trimming. Of roughly 150,000 clones listed, 75% to 85% are singletons. V was pared by 2 bases and J by 4 bases, with 1 base of the junction left unmatched. Germline assignment: CDR1 WNHNN and CDR2 SYGVQD (reference sequence). The CDR3 spans 15 residues.

The chain links TRBV10-1 to TRBJ2-1; 11 bases map to TRBD2. Sequenced: PBMCs or T cells enriched from blood (not recorded which). This TCR derives from a woman aged 55-75 years who had recovered from COVID-19. CDR3 loop: CASSEASGGYNEQFF. CDR3 bases: TGCGCCAGCAGTGAGGCTAGCGGGGGGTACAATGAGCAGTTCTTC.